This T cell receptor beta chain was observed in a study of T cell repertoires in cytomegalovirus infection. On the study more broadly: TCR beta signatures that were public indicated CMV infection and matching HLA type. Study findings and constraints: Dominating the ex vivo response were TCR beta clonotypes that were CMV-specific and HLA-C-restricted. Carriers of CMV and the relevant HLA type were discriminated by public TCR beta frequency.

This clonotype was seen a few times. What it binds is unknown. The CDR3 covers 15 residues. Per the germline V gene, CDR1 is MNHEY and CDR2 is SMNVEV (reference sequence). Trimming removed 9 bases at V and 3 bases at J, with 17 bases between. TCRdb reprocessed the reads with MiXCR, giving one entry per CDR3 protein. The sample holds some 300,000 distinct CDR3 sequences, roughly a sixth seen once. The chain joins TRBV27 to TRBJ1-4; weak D call: TRBD1 (5 bases). The TCR originated in a human donor in good health (CMV status not recorded). Some clones in this sample may be carry-over from other donors' samples. Input material: PBMCs. CDR3 in DNA: TGTGCCAGTACCCTATTGGGGGGGGCTAATGAAAAACTGTTTTTT. It translates to CASTLLGGANEKLFF.